This TCR beta chain derives from a study of T-cell reconstitution after alpha-beta-depleted transplantation in children. Broader study findings: When one year had passed after transplant, most T-cell counts and diversity came from newly produced T cells.

Germline assignment: CDR1 SGHTA and CDR2 FQGTGA. This CDR3 region has 17 residues. Trimming at V came to 2 bases and at J to 0 bases, leaving 8 bases not matched to a gene. Points on this clonotype: Its antigen is unknown.

During its preparation, the TCRbeta library received unique molecular identifiers. From the PCR reads, TCRdb called clonotypes with MiXCR, one entry per CDR3 protein. In the table there are 450,000 to 550,000 distinct CDR3 sequences, approximately 10% of which are singletons. V usage is TRBV7-3 and J usage is TRBJ2-3; 7 nucleotides match TRBD2. The specimen was PBMCs, mostly from graft donor cells, collected 180 days after TCRalphabeta/CD19-depleted stem cell transplant. The TCR originated in a female patient aged 2-10 years who had a stem cell transplant for aplastic anemia, so the T cells may come from the graft donor. CDR3 sequence (DNA): TGTGCCAGCAGCTTACGGGTAGCGGGTTATAGCACAGATACGCAGTATTTT. Its translation: CASSLRVAGYSTDTQYF.